A selection of T cell receptor beta chains follows, all from one sample in a study of cytomegalovirus exposure and HLA in healthy donors. This table comes from immunoSEQ multiplex PCR, and its TCRdb copy is limited to in-frame clones, with some not included. The sample lists around 350,000 clones; approximately 90% were seen once. The source material was PBMCs. Receptors originate from a woman under 30 in good health and CMV-seronegative. Each CDR3 is given with its conserved first and last residue. D genes are given only for firm matches.

J gene: TRBJ2-1
V gene: TRBV2
D gene: TRBD2
CDR3 protein: CASRREGLAGYNEQFF

J gene: TRBJ1-5
V gene: TRBV4-2
D gene: TRBD1
CDR3 protein: CASSQGQGSNQPQHF

J gene: TRBJ2-7
V gene: TRBV7-9
D gene: NA
CDR3 protein: CASSSGPTYEQYF

J gene: TRBJ1-2
V gene: TRBV18
D gene: NA
CDR3 protein: CASSLGGAPDGYTF

J gene: TRBJ2-1
V gene: TRBV23-1
D gene: TRBD1
CDR3 protein: CASSKSGTGNNEQFF

J gene: TRBJ2-7
V gene: TRBV30
D gene: TRBD2
CDR3 protein: CAWSVRGGSSYEQYF

J gene: TRBJ2-4
V gene: TRBV28
D gene: NA
CDR3 protein: CASTGRFTLAKNIQYF

J gene: TRBJ2-1
V gene: TRBV15
D gene: TRBD1
CDR3 protein: CATSSPGTGDYNEQFF

J gene: TRBJ2-6
V gene: TRBV27
D gene: NA
CDR3 protein: CASNLRGSNTGANVLTF

J gene: TRBJ1-4
V gene: TRBV5-1
D gene: TRBD1
CDR3 protein: CASSQGGTNEKLFF

J gene: TRBJ2-2
V gene: TRBV2
D gene: NA
CDR3 protein: CASRDWAPGELFF

J gene: TRBJ2-7
V gene: TRBV27
D gene: TRBD2
CDR3 protein: CASSRGTSGSSEQYF

J gene: TRBJ2-2
V gene: TRBV19
D gene: NA
CDR3 protein: CASSLAGNTGELFF

J gene: TRBJ2-7
V gene: TRBV27
D gene: TRBD1
CDR3 protein: CASSLDREISEQYF

J gene: TRBJ2-2
V gene: TRBV27
D gene: NA
CDR3 protein: CASSSPGRGLFGELFF

J gene: TRBJ2-1
V gene: TRBV7-9
D gene: TRBD2
CDR3 protein: CASSLPNGLAGNEQFF

J gene: TRBJ1-2
V gene: TRBV27
D gene: TRBD1
CDR3 protein: CASSTEPGQGASAYGYTF

J gene: TRBJ1-5
V gene: TRBV7-8
D gene: NA
CDR3 protein: CASVRRAGSSQPQHF

J gene: TRBJ1-1
V gene: TRBV28
D gene: NA
CDR3 protein: CASSSHRFREGENTEAFF

J gene: TRBJ2-3
V gene: TRBV19
D gene: TRBD2
CDR3 protein: CASSLREGTDTQYF

J gene: TRBJ1-5
V gene: TRBV15
D gene: NA
CDR3 protein: CATSRRGDGTKPQHF

J gene: TRBJ1-6
V gene: TRBV27
D gene: TRBD1
CDR3 protein: CASRYRQGGNSPLHF

J gene: TRBJ1-1
V gene: TRBV4-2
D gene: NA
CDR3 protein: CASSQAGRGGDTEAFF

J gene: TRBJ2-7
V gene: TRBV6-5
D gene: TRBD1
CDR3 protein: CASSYTTGAYEQYF

J gene: TRBJ1-4
V gene: TRBV2
D gene: NA
CDR3 protein: CASSRDRGNEKLFF

J gene: TRBJ2-7
V gene: TRBV18
D gene: NA
CDR3 protein: CASSPDPQGGEQYF

J gene: TRBJ2-7
V gene: TRBV28
D gene: NA
CDR3 protein: CASSSEGGATYEQYF

J gene: TRBJ1-5
V gene: TRBV7-6
D gene: NA
CDR3 protein: CASSPARFQPQHF

J gene: TRBJ2-7
V gene: TRBV4-1
D gene: NA
CDR3 protein: CASSQLPGLPYEQYF

J gene: TRBJ1-1
V gene: TRBV27
D gene: NA
CDR3 protein: CASSSDSPLNTEAFF

J gene: TRBJ2-7
V gene: TRBV6-5
D gene: TRBD2
CDR3 protein: CASSYGLAGGLYEQYF

J gene: TRBJ2-3
V gene: TRBV5-4
D gene: NA
CDR3 protein: CASSLQGPDTQYF

J gene: TRBJ2-2
V gene: TRBV2
D gene: NA
CDR3 protein: CASRPVTGELFF

J gene: TRBJ1-2
V gene: TRBV4-1
D gene: NA
CDR3 protein: CASSQVRVGLNYGYTF

J gene: TRBJ2-2
V gene: TRBV7-2
D gene: NA
CDR3 protein: CASSSPLEGGWNTGELFF

J gene: TRBJ2-3
V gene: TRBV28
D gene: TRBD1
CDR3 protein: CASSLTGVWGDTQYF

J gene: TRBJ1-1
V gene: TRBV18
D gene: NA
CDR3 protein: CASSQGGRFTEAFF

J gene: TRBJ2-7
V gene: TRBV18
D gene: NA
CDR3 protein: CASSLRLDIYEQYF

J gene: TRBJ2-7
V gene: TRBV5-1
D gene: TRBD1
CDR3 protein: CASSFRGTDHEQYF

J gene: TRBJ2-7
V gene: TRBV11-2
D gene: TRBD1
CDR3 protein: CASSPDRVGYEQYF